This TCR beta chain was observed in a study of T cell responses to AZD1222 COVID-19 vaccine. Comment on this clone: Its target is unknown.

Pooling of second doses given at about 4 or about 12 weeks was done. Study-level findings and limits: The study identified only six AZD1222 recipients as seropositive at baseline. Clonal diversity may have been underestimated, and the donors were mostly white British, with more females than males. Distributed over spike, vaccine-associated CD4 TCRs predominated at 160-218 and 743-854.

The CDR3 covers 14 residues. Trimming cost V 5 bases and J 2 bases; bases outside gene matches: 9. CDR1 and CDR2 (germline): GTSNPN, SVGIG (reference sequence). Libraries were prepared by immunoSEQ multiplex PCR; TCRdb keeps only in-frame clonotypes and omits some of them. The table shows approximately 200,000 clones, with approximately 90% occurring only once. This sequence joins TRBV30 and TRBJ2-7; 7 nucleotides line up with TRBD1. Sequencing was performed on peripheral blood, taken 28 days after the second AZD1222 dose. The clonotype originates from an adult who received the AZD1222 COVID-19 vaccine. The CDR3 here is CAWGTGTVPYEQYF. The DNA for the CDR3 is TGTGCCTGGGGCACCGGGACAGTCCCCTACGAGCAGTACTTC.